The sequence of this T cell receptor beta chain was determined in a study of blood T cell repertoires in COVID-19. The ends were cut back, 6 bases at V and 7 bases at J, with 15 bases in the middle. CDR3 size: 13 residues. Germline V gene data show CDR1 as MNHEY and CDR2 as SVGAGI. TCRdb's table, derived via immunoSEQ multiplex PCR, lists solely in-frame clones and lacks some. The sample holds approximately 90,000 clones, around 75% seen once. Input material: peripheral blood. The receptor was isolated from a man aged 65 to 85 with COVID-19, enrolled during active disease. V gene TRBV6-5 combines with J gene TRBJ1-1; tentatively, D is TRBD1 (5 bases). CDR3 nucleotide sequence: TGTGCCAGCAGCCCACGGGGGTTGGGTGAAGCTTTCTTT. Encoded protein: CASSPRGLGEAFF.